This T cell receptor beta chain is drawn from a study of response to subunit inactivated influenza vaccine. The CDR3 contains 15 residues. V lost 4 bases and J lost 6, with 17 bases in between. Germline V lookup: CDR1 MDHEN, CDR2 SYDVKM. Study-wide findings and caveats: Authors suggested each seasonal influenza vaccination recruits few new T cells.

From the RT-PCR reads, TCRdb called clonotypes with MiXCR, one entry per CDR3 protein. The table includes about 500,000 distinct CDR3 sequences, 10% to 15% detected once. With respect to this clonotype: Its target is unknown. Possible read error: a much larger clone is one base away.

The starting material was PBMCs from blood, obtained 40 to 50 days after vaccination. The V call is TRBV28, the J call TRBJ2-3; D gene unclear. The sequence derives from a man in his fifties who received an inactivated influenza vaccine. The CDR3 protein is CASSSVRWPGDTQYF. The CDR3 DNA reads TGTGCCAGCAGTTCGGTGCGTTGGCCCGGGGATACGCAGTATTTT.